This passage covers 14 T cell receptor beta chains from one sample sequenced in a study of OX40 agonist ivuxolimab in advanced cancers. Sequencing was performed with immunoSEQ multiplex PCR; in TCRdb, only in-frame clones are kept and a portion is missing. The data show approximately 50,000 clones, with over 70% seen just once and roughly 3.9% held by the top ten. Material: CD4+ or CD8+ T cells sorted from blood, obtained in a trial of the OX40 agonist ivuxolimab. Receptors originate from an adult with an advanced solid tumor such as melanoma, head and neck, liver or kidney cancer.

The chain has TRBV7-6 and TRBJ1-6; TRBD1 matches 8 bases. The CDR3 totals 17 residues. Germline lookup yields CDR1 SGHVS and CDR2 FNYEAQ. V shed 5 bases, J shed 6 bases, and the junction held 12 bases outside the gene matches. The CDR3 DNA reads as TGTGCCAGCAGCCCTTTACCCCTCGGACAGGGTAATTCACCCCTCCACTTT. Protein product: CASSPLPLGQGNSPLHF. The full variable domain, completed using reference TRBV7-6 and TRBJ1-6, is GAGVSQSPRYKVTKRGQDVALRCDPISGHVSLYWYRQALGQGPEFLTYFNYEAQQDKSGLPNDRFSAERPEGSISTLTIQRTEQRDSAMYRCASSPLPLGQGNSPLHFGNGTRLTVT.

The CDR3 nucleotides read TGTGCCAGCTCACCAGGGACAGGGCCCGCCCTCTATGGCTACACCTTC. The encoded protein is CASSPGTGPALYGYTF. This sequence joins TRBV18 and TRBJ1-2; 9 nucleotides line up with TRBD1. CDR3 length equals 16 residues. Germline-derived CDR1 and CDR2 are KGHSH and LQKENI. V dropped 2 bases and J dropped 4; count of bases not matched to a gene: 8.

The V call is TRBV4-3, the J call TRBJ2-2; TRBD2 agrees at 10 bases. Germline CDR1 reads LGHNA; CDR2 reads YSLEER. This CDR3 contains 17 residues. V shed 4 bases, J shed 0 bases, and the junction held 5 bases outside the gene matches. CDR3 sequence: CASSRNSGGTNTGELFF. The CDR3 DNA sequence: TGCGCCAGCAGCCGCAATAGCGGGGGGACGAACACCGGGGAGCTGTTTTTT.

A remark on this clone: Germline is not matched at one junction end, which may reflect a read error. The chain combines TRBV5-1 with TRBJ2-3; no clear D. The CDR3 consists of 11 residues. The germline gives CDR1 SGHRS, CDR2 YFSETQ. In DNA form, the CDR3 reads TGCGCCAGCAGCGTAAAAGATATGCAGTATTTT. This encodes CASSVKDMQYF.

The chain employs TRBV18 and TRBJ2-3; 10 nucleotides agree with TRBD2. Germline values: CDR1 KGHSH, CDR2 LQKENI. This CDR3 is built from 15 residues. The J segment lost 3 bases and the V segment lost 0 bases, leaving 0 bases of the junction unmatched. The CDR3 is CASSPPLAGTDTQYF. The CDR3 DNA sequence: TGTGCCAGCTCACCACCACTAGCGGGAACAGATACGCAGTATTTT.

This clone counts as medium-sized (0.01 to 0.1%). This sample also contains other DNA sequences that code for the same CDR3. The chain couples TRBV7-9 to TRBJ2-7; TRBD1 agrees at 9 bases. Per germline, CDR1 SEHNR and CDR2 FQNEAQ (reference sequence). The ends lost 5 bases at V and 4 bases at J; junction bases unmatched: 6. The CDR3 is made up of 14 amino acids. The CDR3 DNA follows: TGTGCCAGCAGCCGAGCCGGACAGGGGTACGAGCAGTACTTC. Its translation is CASSRAGQGYEQYF. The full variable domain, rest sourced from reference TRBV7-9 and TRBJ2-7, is DTGVSQNPRHKITKRGQNVTFRCDPISEHNRLYWYRQTLGQGPEFLTYFQNEAQLEKSRLLSDRFSAERPKGSFSTLEIQRTEQGDSAMYLCASSRAGQGYEQYFGPGTRLTVT.

CDR3: CASSLTPSGTSTDTQYF. The CDR3 bases are TGTGCCAGCAGCTTAACGCCTAGCGGAACTAGCACAGATACGCAGTATTTT. The V gene is TRBV7-3, the J gene TRBJ2-3, with 7 bases identical to TRBD2. CDR1 and CDR2 from the germline V gene are SGHTA and FQGTGA. The CDR3 loop spans 17 amino acids. J was trimmed by 0 bases and V by 0 bases; bases with no gene match: 6. Together with reference TRBV7-3 and TRBJ2-3, the CDR3 gives the full variable domain: GAGVSQTPSNKVTEKGKYVELRCDPISGHTALYWYRQSLGQGPEFLIYFQGTGAADDSGLPNDRFFAVRPEGSVSTLKIQRTERGDSAVYLCASSLTPSGTSTDTQYFGPGTRLTVL.

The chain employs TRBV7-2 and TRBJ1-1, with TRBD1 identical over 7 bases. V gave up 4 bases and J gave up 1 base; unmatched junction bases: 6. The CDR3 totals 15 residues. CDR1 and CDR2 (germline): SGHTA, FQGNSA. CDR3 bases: TGTGCCAGCAGCTCCCGCGCAGGGGGGAACACTGAAGCTTTCTTT. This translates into CASSSRAGGNTEAFF.

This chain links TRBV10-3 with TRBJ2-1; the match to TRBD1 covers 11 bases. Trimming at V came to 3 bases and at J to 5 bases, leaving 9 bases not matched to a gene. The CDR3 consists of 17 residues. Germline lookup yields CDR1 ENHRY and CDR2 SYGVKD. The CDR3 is CAISDGQGATGNNEQFF. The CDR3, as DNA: TGTGCCATCAGTGATGGACAGGGGGCAACGGGCAACAATGAGCAGTTCTTC.

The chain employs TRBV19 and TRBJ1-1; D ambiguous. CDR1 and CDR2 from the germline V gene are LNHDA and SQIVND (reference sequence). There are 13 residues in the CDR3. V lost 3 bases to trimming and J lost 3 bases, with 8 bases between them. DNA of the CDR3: TGTGCCAGTAGTATTGTTCCAGACACTGAAGCTTTCTTT. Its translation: CASSIVPDTEAFF. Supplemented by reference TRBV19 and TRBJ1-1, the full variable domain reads DGGITQSPKYLFRKEGQNVTLSCEQNLNHDAMYWYRQDPGQGLRLIYYSQIVNDFQKGDIAEGYSVSREKKESFPLTVTSAQKNPTAFYLCASSIVPDTEAFFGQGTRLTVV.

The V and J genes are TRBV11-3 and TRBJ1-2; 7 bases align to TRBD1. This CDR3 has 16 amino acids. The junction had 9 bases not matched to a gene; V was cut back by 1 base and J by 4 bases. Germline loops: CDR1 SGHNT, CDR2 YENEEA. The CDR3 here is CASSLGLDRTSYGYTF. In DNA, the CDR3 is TGTGCCAGCAGCTTAGGCCTGGACAGGACAAGCTATGGCTACACCTTC.

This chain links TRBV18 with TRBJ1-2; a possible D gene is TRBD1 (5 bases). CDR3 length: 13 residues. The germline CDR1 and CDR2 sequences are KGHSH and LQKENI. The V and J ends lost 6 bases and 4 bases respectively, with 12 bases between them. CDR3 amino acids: CASSAQEGYGYTF. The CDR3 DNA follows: TGTGCCAGCTCCGCACAGGAGGGCTATGGCTACACCTTC.

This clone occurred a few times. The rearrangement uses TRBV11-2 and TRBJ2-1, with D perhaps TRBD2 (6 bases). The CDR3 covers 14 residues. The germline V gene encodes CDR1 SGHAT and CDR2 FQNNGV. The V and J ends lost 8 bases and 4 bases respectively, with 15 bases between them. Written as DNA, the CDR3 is TGTGCCAGCCGATTTTCGGGGGATTACAATGAGCAGTTCTTC. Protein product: CASRFSGDYNEQFF.

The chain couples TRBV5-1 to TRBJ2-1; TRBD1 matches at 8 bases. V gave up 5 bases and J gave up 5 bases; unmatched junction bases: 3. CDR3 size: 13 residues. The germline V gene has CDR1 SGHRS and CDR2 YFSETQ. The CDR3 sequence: CASRPTGDNEQFF. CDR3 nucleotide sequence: TGCGCCAGCAGACCGACAGGGGACAATGAGCAGTTCTTC.